The 31 T cell receptor beta chains below were found in one sample sequenced in a study of blood T cell repertoires in COVID-19. The repertoire was sequenced with immunoSEQ multiplex PCR; TCRdb's copy has only in-frame clones and lacks some. The sample consists of over 150,000 clones, approximately 83% of them appearing once. Sequencing input: peripheral blood. The receptors derive from a woman aged 55 to 70 with acute or convalescent COVID-19.

This clone was seen a single time. The chain uses TRBV5-4 and TRBJ1-2; 7 bases map to TRBD1. The V segment lost 3 bases and the J segment 4 bases; nucleotides outside the gene matches: 9. Per germline, CDR1 SGHNT and CDR2 YYREEE (reference sequence). CDR3 length: 15 amino acids. The CDR3 DNA reads TGTGCCAGCAGCTCTGGACAGGCGCGTGGCTATGGCTACACCTTC. Translated, it gives CASSSGQARGYGYTF. The variable domain in full, completed from reference TRBV5-4 and TRBJ1-2, reads ETGVTQSPTHLIKTRGQQVTLRCSSQSGHNTVSWYQQALGQGPQFIFQYYREEENGRGNFPPRFSGLQFPNYSSELNVNALELDDSALYLCASSSGQARGYGYTFGSGTRLTVV.

The chain combines TRBV5-4 with TRBJ1-4; TRBD1 agrees at 7 bases. Germline V lookup: CDR1 SGHNT, CDR2 YYREEE (reference sequence). The CDR3 runs 19 residues. With 0 bases clipped from V and 5 bases from J, the junction kept 16 bases outside the gene matches. CDR3 in DNA: TGTGCCAGCAGCTTGGGGCCGACAGGGCAAACATCGCTCAATGAAAAACTGTTTTTT. It specifies CASSLGPTGQTSLNEKLFF.

The chain combines TRBV7-9 with TRBJ2-7, with a possible D match to TRBD1 (6 bases). The germline V and J ends were trimmed by 5 bases and 8 bases, with 13 bases remaining between them. Germline lookup yields CDR1 SEHNR and CDR2 FQNEAQ (reference sequence). The CDR3 has 12 amino acids. The CDR3 sequence is CASSHEQGKQYF. For the CDR3, the DNA is TGTGCCAGCAGCCACGAACAGGGAAAGCAGTACTTC.

The J gene is TRBJ2-7, the V gene TRBV6-5, with TRBD1 matching 8 bases. J gave up 2 bases and V 5 bases, and 5 bases lay outside the gene matches. Germline V CDR1 and CDR2: MNHEY, SVGAGI. CDR3 length: 14 amino acids. The CDR3 reads CASSRTGSTYEQYF. The DNA for the CDR3 is TGTGCCAGCAGTCGGACAGGGTCCACCTACGAGCAGTACTTC.

CDR3 in amino acids: CAWDGTGSYEQYF. DNA of the CDR3: TGTGCCTGGGACGGGACAGGATCCTACGAGCAGTACTTC. This chain connects TRBV30 to TRBJ2-7; 8 bases are a match to TRBD1. Trimming cost V 5 bases and J 1 base; bases outside gene matches: 4. CDR3 size: 13 residues. The germline CDR1 and CDR2 sequences are GTSNPN and SVGIG (reference sequence).

This chain uses TRBV19 with TRBJ1-1; no clear D. The CDR3 spans 13 residues. V was cut by 6 bases and J by 4 bases, with 12 bases left in between. Germline CDR1 and CDR2: LNHDA and SQIVND (reference sequence). CDR3 residues: CASSKQMSTEAFF. The CDR3 nucleotides are TGTGCCAGTAGCAAACAGATGAGCACTGAAGCTTTCTTT.

As for this clone: The sample contains more than one DNA sequence encoding this CDR3. This sequence joins TRBV5-1 and TRBJ2-5; 7 positions match TRBD1. CDR3 length equals 14 residues. The V segment lost 0 bases and the J segment 5 bases; nucleotides outside the gene matches: 4. In germline, CDR1 is SGHRS, CDR2 YFSETQ. The CDR3: CASSLGQGRETQYF. CDR3 coding DNA: TGCGCCAGCAGCTTGGGACAGGGTCGGGAGACCCAGTACTTC.

About this clone itself: Within the sample, other DNA sequences also encode this same CDR3. The rearrangement uses TRBV18 and TRBJ1-1; the D is unclear. Germline values: CDR1 KGHSH, CDR2 LQKENI. This CDR3 is built from 13 residues. V was clipped by 3 bases and J by 2 bases, with 7 bases between them. DNA of the CDR3: TGTGCCAGCTCACCTACAGTTAACACTGAAGCTTTCTTT. This translates into CASSPTVNTEAFF.

The chain employs TRBV7-2 and TRBJ2-5; D is possibly TRBD2 (6 bases). The CDR3 is 15 residues long. V was shortened by 1 base and J by 4 bases, with 13 bases between the two germline ends. Germline V CDR1 and CDR2: SGHTA, FQGNSA. CDR3 coding DNA: TGTGCCAGCAGCTTAGGGACGGGGAGGAGAGAGACCCAGTACTTC. Residues: CASSLGTGRRETQYF.

V gene TRBV4-2 combines with J gene TRBJ1-3; a weak D match, TRBD1 (6 bases). Germline CDR1 and CDR2: LGHNA and YNFKEQ. Trimming took off 1 base at V and 8 bases at J, with 15 bases between the two ends. The CDR3 length is 15 residues. The CDR3 DNA follows: TGTGCCAGCAGCCAAGCCAGCGGACAGTTGTACACCATATATTTT. It encodes CASSQASGQLYTIYF.

This clone occurred once. The chain recombines TRBV24-1 with TRBJ1-1; 8 bases align to TRBD1. The CDR3 loop spans 22 amino acids. The germline V gene has CDR1 KGHDR and CDR2 SFDVKD. J was trimmed by 5 bases and V by 0 bases; bases with no gene match: 25. CDR3 residues: CATSDLRNDTDRVGSRGTEAFF. The CDR3 DNA follows: TGTGCCACCAGTGATTTGCGGAATGACACGGACAGGGTGGGATCTCGGGGGACTGAAGCTTTCTTT.

The V call is TRBV5-1, the J call TRBJ1-1, with D perhaps TRBD1 (5 bases). Per the germline V gene, CDR1 is SGHRS and CDR2 is YFSETQ. Deletions cut 1 base from V and 2 bases from J, with 12 bases between. There are 15 residues in the CDR3. The CDR3 loop is CASSLSAGRNTEAFF. In DNA form, the CDR3 reads TGCGCCAGCAGCTTGTCGGCAGGGCGAAACACTGAAGCTTTCTTT.

The chain is built from TRBV2 and TRBJ2-7, with a possible D match to TRBD1 (6 bases). Between the trimmed V and J ends, which lost 8 bases and 3 bases, there was a span of 17 bases. Germline V gene lookup returns CDR1 SNHLY and CDR2 FYNNEI. The CDR3 is 14 residues long. CDR3 amino acids: CASASGAGDYEQYF. The CDR3 DNA sequence: TGTGCCAGCGCCTCAGGGGCCGGCGACTACGAGCAGTACTTC.

Of note for this clone: One end of the junction varies from germline; a read error may be responsible. The chain couples TRBV7-7 to TRBJ2-5; 8 bases are shared with TRBD1. From germline, CDR1 is SSHAT and CDR2 FNYEAQ (reference sequence). The CDR3 is made up of 15 amino acids. The CDR3 coding sequence is TGTGCTAGCAGCTCGTACGGGACAGGCAGGGAGACCCAGTACTTC. Translated, it gives CASSSYGTGRETQYF.

Worth noting for this clone: At one boundary the junction diverges from the germline segment, which might be a read error. V and J are TRBV6-4 and TRBJ2-2; 8 positions agree with TRBD2. Germline-derived CDR1 and CDR2 are MRHNA and SNTAGT. This CDR3 contains 16 residues. The CDR3: CASGDGGAPNTGELFF. The CDR3, as DNA: TGTGCCAGCGGTGACGGGGGGGCCCCGAACACCGGGGAGCTGTTTTTT.

The chain is built from TRBV29-1 and TRBJ2-1; D may be TRBD1 (5 bases). This CDR3 has 16 amino acids. From germline, CDR1 is SQVTM and CDR2 ANQGSEA. V was cut by 0 bases and J by 0 bases, with 12 bases left in between. The CDR3 here is CSVEDVGRGSYNEQFF. CDR3 in DNA: TGCAGCGTTGAAGATGTTGGTAGGGGCTCCTACAATGAGCAGTTCTTC.

The V gene is TRBV9, the J gene TRBJ1-5; a weak D match, TRBD1 (5 bases). The CDR3 is 16 residues long. Trimming removed 4 bases at V and 5 bases at J, with 19 bases between. Germline V gene lookup returns CDR1 SGDLS and CDR2 YYNGEE. The chain's CDR3 is CASSPRAQEFDQPQHF. CDR3 nucleotides: TGTGCCAGCAGCCCACGGGCACAGGAGTTTGATCAGCCCCAGCATTTT.

This clone was picked up a small number of times. In DNA form, the CDR3 reads TGTGCCAGCAGTGAATCCCACAGGGGAGCTAACTATGGCTACACCTTC. Amino acids: CASSESHRGANYGYTF. This chain connects TRBV25-1 to TRBJ1-2, with 7 bases fitting TRBD1. The CDR3 loop spans 16 amino acids. Germline values: CDR1 MGHDK, CDR2 SYGVNS. J was trimmed by 0 bases and V by 1 base; bases with no gene match: 5.

V gene TRBV5-1 combines with J gene TRBJ2-3; TRBD1 might be the D (5 bases). Germline assignment: CDR1 SGHRS and CDR2 YFSETQ. CDR3 length: 14 amino acids. Trimming took off 5 bases at V and 2 bases at J, with 12 bases between the two ends. This chain's CDR3 is CASRPRASTDTQYF. The CDR3 DNA is TGCGCCAGCAGGCCCAGGGCCTCCACAGATACGCAGTATTTT.

The J gene is TRBJ2-3, the V gene TRBV6-6; tentative D call: TRBD2 (6 bases). V was clipped by 0 bases and J by 5 bases, with 9 bases between them. CDR3 length: 14 residues. Germline CDR1 MNHNY, CDR2 SVGAGI (reference sequence). CDR3 loop: CASSYSGGEDTQYF. CDR3 in DNA: TGTGCCAGCAGTTACTCCGGGGGAGAAGATACGCAGTATTTT.

The J gene is TRBJ2-5, the V gene TRBV5-4, with D perhaps matching TRBD2 (5 bases). There are 16 residues in the CDR3. Deletions cut 0 bases from V and 2 bases from J, with 14 bases between. Germline V gene lookup returns CDR1 SGHNT and CDR2 YYREEE (reference sequence). The CDR3 loop reads CASSLGGSSGQETQYF. DNA of the CDR3: TGTGCCAGCAGCTTGGGGGGATCCAGCGGACAAGAGACCCAGTACTTC.

The J gene is TRBJ2-3, the V gene TRBV6-4, with D possibly TRBD2 on 7 matching bases. Germline V gene sequence: CDR1 MRHNA, CDR2 SNTAGT. Trimming left V 4 bases short and J 6 bases short, with 14 bases between. CDR3 length equals 14 residues. The CDR3: CASSGGGLSDTQYF. The CDR3 coding sequence is TGTGCCAGCAGTGGGGGGGGCCTGTCGGATACGCAGTATTTT.

The V call is TRBV6-5, the J call TRBJ1-1; TRBD1 matches at 7 bases. Trimming cost V 10 bases and J 1 base; bases outside gene matches: 12. Germline CDR1 MNHEY, CDR2 SVGAGI. The CDR3 contains 15 residues. The CDR3 region is CATHVSDRANTEAFF. DNA of the CDR3: TGTGCCACCCACGTATCTGACAGGGCGAACACTGAAGCTTTCTTT.

This clone appeared a single time. This chain links TRBV4-2 with TRBJ1-5, with 7 bases aligning to TRBD1. The CDR3 has 16 amino acids. Trimming cost V 2 bases and J 3 bases; bases outside gene matches: 7. The germline CDR1 and CDR2 sequences are LGHNA and YNFKEQ. CDR3 in DNA: TGTGCCAGCAGCCAAACAACAGGGGTGACCAATCAGCCCCAGCATTTT. The encoded protein is CASSQTTGVTNQPQHF.

This chain connects TRBV2 to TRBJ2-7; D perhaps matches TRBD1 (5 bases). The CDR3 has 14 amino acids. V was shortened by 5 bases and J by 1 base, with 12 bases between the two germline ends. The V gene's germline CDR1 is SNHLY and CDR2 FYNNEI. In DNA, the CDR3 is TGTGCCAGCAGTCAGACAGCCCTTTCCTACGAGCAGTACTTC. The encoded protein is CASSQTALSYEQYF.

This rearrangement joins TRBV15 to TRBJ1-6; possibly TRBD1 for D (6 bases). CDR3 length: 15 residues. V lost 7 bases, J lost 4 bases, and 14 bases lay in between. Germline CDR1 reads LNHNV; CDR2 reads YYDKDF (reference sequence). In DNA form, the CDR3 reads TGTGCCACCAACCTAGGAGGACAGTATAATTCACCCCTCCACTTT. Translating gives CATNLGGQYNSPLHF. The whole variable domain, filled in from reference TRBV15 and TRBJ1-6, reads DAMVIQNPRYQVTQFGKPVTLSCSQTLNHNVMYWYQQKSSQAPKLLFHYYDKDFNNEADTPDNFQSRRPNTSFCFLDIRSPGLGDTAMYLCATNLGGQYNSPLHFGNGTRLTVT.

The chain links TRBV5-1 to TRBJ2-7; D unclear. V lost 0 bases and J 2 bases, leaving 6 bases between the germline ends. This CDR3 contains 13 residues. Looked up from germline, CDR1 is SGHRS and CDR2 is YFSETQ. The CDR3 region is CASSLELPYEQYF. The DNA for the CDR3 is TGCGCCAGCAGCTTGGAGCTACCCTACGAGCAGTACTTC.

About this clone itself: The junction departs from the called germline gene at one end, perhaps through a read error. This sequence joins TRBV7-7 and TRBJ2-1, with 8 bases matching TRBD2. Germline CDR1 SSHAT, CDR2 FNYEAQ (reference sequence). The CDR3 is 15 residues long. The chain's CDR3 is CASSPLRGGLNEQFF. DNA for the CDR3: TGTGCTAGCAGCCCCCTTCGGGGGGGCCTCAATGAGCAGTTCTTC.

The chain carries TRBV5-1 and TRBJ1-5; D is perhaps TRBD1 (6 bases). V gave up 8 bases and J gave up 12 bases, with 21 bases separating them. Germline V CDR1 and CDR2: SGHRS, YFSETQ. CDR3 length: 13 amino acids. The CDR3 loop is CARALGGLGGQHF. The CDR3 nucleotides are TGCGCCAGAGCCCTAGGGGGTCTAGGGGGCCAGCATTTT.

The chain combines TRBV28 with TRBJ2-2, with 9 bases that match TRBD1. The CDR3 has 16 residues. CDR1 and CDR2 from the germline V gene are MDHEN and SYDVKM. Losses at the gene ends were 1 base for V and 6 bases for J; bases not matched to a gene: 6. CDR3 DNA sequence: TGTGCCAGCAGTTTATTCGGACAGGGGATCGCCGGGGAGCTGTTTTTT. It codes for CASSLFGQGIAGELFF.

In DNA, the CDR3 is TGTGCCAGCAGCCGACGAGCGGGGGGCCCCGGGGAGCTGTTTTTT. Its protein is CASSRRAGGPGELFF. The V and J genes are TRBV7-6 and TRBJ2-2; 9 bases are shared with TRBD2. The CDR3 is 15 residues long. The germline V gene encodes CDR1 SGHVS and CDR2 FNYEAQ. The V gene end was trimmed by 5 bases and the J gene end by 6 bases; junction bases not matched to a gene: 7.